This T cell receptor beta chain was observed in a study of molecular identifiers for immune sequencing clone quantification (dated by TCRdb to 2016 to 2019). Looking at the study overall: For a replicate experiment, RNA from roughly 21,000 or 96,000 naive CD8 T cells was divided into five aliquots, and four of the five aliquots were sequenced. CD8 T cells were used in a methods study to benchmark molecular-identifier clustering-based TCR repertoire sequencing (MIDCIRS) and TCR RNA copy counting.

Results the study describes overall, beyond this receptor: When barcode sub-clustering was left out, chimeric consensus sequences inflated TCR diversity, with chimeras reaching as high as 47%. In CMV-specific effector cells, clones with more than 20 RNA copies accounted for over 98% of molecules, whereas in naive cells such clones accounted for under 1%. Modeling indicated about 3 TCR RNA copies recovered per cell, compared with 9.5 to 10 by digital PCR, which implies a capture efficiency of approximately 31%. Highly expanded clone sizes could be underestimated if identical TCR molecules share a barcode. Spiked-in Jurkat TCR RNA equivalent to a single cell was reported to be detectable even among approximately 1.1 million naive CD8 T cells. Naive libraries contained spiked-in Jurkat TCR RNA (10 copies' worth), which is not part of the donor repertoire.

This clonotype was recorded at least ten times. The clone's antigen remains unknown. Base qualities were left out, and no much larger clone turns up one base away. Libraries were constructed by PCR. These reads were obtained on a NextSeq 500. Bulk TCR libraries were prepared as previously described, using TCR primers listed in Table S5. Purification of total RNA was performed with the Qiagen AllPrep DNA/RNA kit. Before analysis, reads from multiple sequencing runs of the same library were pooled. Per the authors' processing: Reads were retained only if an exact TCR constant sequence was present, and the retained reads were trimmed to 150 nt and grouped according to their 12-nt molecular barcodes. Reads in each barcode group were sub-clustered using a 15% Levenshtein threshold, and a quality-weighted consensus sequence was built for each RNA molecule. Non-functional sequences were removed, as were lower-count sequences one edit away from another. Based on fitting two negative binomial distributions, any barcode sub-cluster with under 20% of the maximum read count was discarded. TCRdb passed the public sequencing reads through fastp at Q25 and MiXCR, retaining productive beta sequences. CDR3 protein duplicates are merged, each entry listing the most common genes and DNA. It is TCRdb's table, rather than the study itself, that gives the V and J calls and clone size. A total of about 510,000 distinct CDR3 sequences appear in this sample, roughly 26% of them only once. The ten largest clones take up under 0.85% of the sample.

The CDR3 contains 12 residues, cysteine and phenylalanine counted. The entry retains the CDR3 DNA only, 36 bases that are in frame from base 1. V drops 6 bases and J drops 5 bases, leaving 10 bases in between. According to the germline V gene, CDR1 reads MDHEN and CDR2 reads SYDVKM. Libraries of naive CD8 T cells were built from anywhere between roughly 17,000 and 1,100,000 sorted cells, with 10%, 30% or 50% of the purified RNA used. Naive CD8 T cells were FACS-sorted as CD8+CD4-CCR7+CD45RA+ on a BD FACSAria II into RLT Plus buffer. To test detection sensitivity, Jurkat RNA equivalent to approximately ten TCR copies was spiked into samples of about 19,000-1,000,000 naive CD8 T cells. CD8 T cells were enriched with RosetteSep CD8+ T Cell Enrichment Cocktail and Ficoll-Paque, followed by ACK red cell lysis.

This receptor was identified in a human donor in good health. Some libraries in this study had Jurkat cell RNA spiked in. The sample comprised naive CD8+ T cells from blood, with Jurkat cell RNA spiked in. The meaning of the sample's cell subset or site label: FACS-sorted CD8+CD4-CCR7+CD45RA+ naive T cells. The receptor chain draws on TRBV28 and TRBJ2-5, with the D gene call left open. The nucleotides read TGTGCCAGCAGCCGGACCGATGAGACCCAGTACTTC. The resulting protein is CASSRTDETQYF.